The present T cell receptor (beta chain) was sequenced within a study of T cell responses to AZD1222 COVID-19 vaccine. Whole-study results and caveats: Spike as a whole was targeted by vaccine-associated CD4 TCRs, dominant at 160-218 and 743-854.

Losses at the gene ends were 4 bases for V and 5 bases for J; bases not matched to a gene: 16. This CDR3 spans 17 amino acids. Germline CDR1 reads SGHRS; CDR2 reads YFSETQ. On this clone: The antigen remains unidentified.

The data were produced by immunoSEQ multiplex PCR, yet TCRdb's version contains in-frame clones alone and is incomplete. The table shows approximately 110,000 clones, with roughly 91% occurring only once. The chain carries TRBV5-1 and TRBJ2-7; 9 bases fit TRBD1. This TCR was sampled from an adult in good health. This specimen was peripheral blood, taken on day 0 of AZD1222 vaccination. The CDR3 nucleotides read TGCGCCAGCAGCCCGCGCAGGGTGGGGGACAGGGACAACGAGCAGTACTTC. The encoded protein is CASSPRRVGDRDNEQYF.